This T cell receptor beta chain was obtained from a study of cytomegalovirus exposure and HLA in healthy donors (dated by TCRdb to about 2017). For the study in its entirety: In an earlier analysis of some 610 of the donors, 276 Gb of sequence data and some 100 million unique TCR beta sequences from about 190 million T cells were reported. About 280 gigabases of sequencing data and around 80 million unique TCR sequences made up an early release that covered 500 to 650 HLA-typed donors. Of the roughly 410 genotyped donors, less than 85% were placed in the genetic ancestry cluster associated with self-reported Caucasian donors. The study was designed to test whether signatures of past pathogen exposure could be identified by cataloging public T cell receptors. The study profiled the T cell repertoires of under 700 subjects by immunosequencing and related them to cytomegalovirus serostatus. A separate validation cohort of more than 100 different subjects was used in addition to the roughly 700-subject first cohort. To predict cytomegalovirus infection status, the study brought together high-throughput TCR immunosequencing, statistical association of individual TCRs with disease status, and machine learning. A later analysis re-analyzed previously published TCR beta repertoires from 500 to 700 donors and added high-resolution HLA genotyping to study TCR occurrence patterns. Rather than using new phenotypic data, the later analysis identified candidate immune exposures from TCR beta sequences and from how often those sequences occurred across donors. An earlier analysis of some 500 of the donors used high-throughput TCR beta sequencing to judge whether each TCR beta V gene segment behaved as functional or pseudogenic. Donor age, sex, ethnicity and CMV serostatus were collected together with the repertoire data. In a later genetic analysis, genome-wide SNP genotypes for about 55% of the roughly 700 donors were used, and that subset was treated as a discovery cohort. Every discovery cohort repertoire had been produced on one sequencing platform. Class I and class II HLA loci were covered by the typing at four-digit resolution. The number of donors typed differed by locus, with 629-630 for A, B, C, DRB1 and DQB1, 522 for DQA1, over 600 for DPA1, and some 470 for DPB1. Because of strong linkage in the cohort, roughly five DR-DQ haplotypes were treated as single units for association and clustering. On average, over 200,000 unique TCR beta nucleotide sequences were sequenced per donor among several hundred genotyped donors of the cohort, with about 19% of those sequences being non-productive. Paper-wide results and their limitations: In both the original and validation cohorts, the classifier was reported to diagnose cytomegalovirus status with high specificity and sensitivity. When HLA alleles, especially DR and DQ, strongly co-occurred, TCR associations were difficult to assign to individual alleles. Only TCR beta chains were sequenced in this cohort, and the absence of alpha or paired-chain data limited detectable features. Linkage disequilibrium might explain the correlated functional status among segregating V segments, but an unknown experimental factor could not be ruled out. In a later analysis, HLA-associated TCR beta chains were found to be more clonally expanded and to have lower generation probabilities than equally common non-associated chains. A group of highly shared sequence variants was considered likely to be a technical artifact of the sequencing pipeline. Some IMGT-functional V segments, including TRBV6-2 and TRBV6-3, could not be told apart with the 87-base-pair reads, so those segments were excluded. CMV serostatus was the only immune exposure information available for the cohort. Specific HLA alleles were associated with 16,951 TCR beta sequences at a false discovery rate of 0.05 in a later analysis. Broadly in line with IMGT annotations, most TCR beta V segments showed up in productive rearrangements about 90% or about 30% of the time in an earlier analysis of several hundred of the donors. In a later analysis, most CMV-associated TCR beta chains were found to appear HLA-restricted, with HLA associations seemingly driven largely by CMV exposure. It was suggested by the authors that the approach could potentially be generalized to other disease states and immunological phenotypes. Most TCR sequences were observed very rarely across donors, whereas some public TCRs were present in many individuals. A further reported finding was that TCR beta sequences accurately predicted the HLA-A and HLA-B alleles for most subjects in the first cohort. According to a later genetic analysis, donors in an Asian-associated ancestry cluster had fewer N-insertions in productive TCRs than the approximately 650-donor mean. According to a later analysis, TCR association rates differed among HLA loci, with DRB1 alleles showing the most associated TCRs and HLA-C alleles showing the fewest. Presence/absence analyses assumed roughly uniform sequencing depth across donors, an assumption that may not hold. In vitro tests confirmed that a few of the cytomegalovirus-associated TCR beta chains recognize cytomegalovirus antigens. A later genetic analysis associated a missense DCLRE1C variant with V-gene and J-gene trimming of TCR beta chains, and an independent cohort replicated the association. In a later analysis, several top co-occurrence clusters were reported to appear linked to parvovirus B19, influenza, CMV and Epstein-Barr virus. The study gave a list of about 150 TCR beta chains associated with cytomegalovirus. Because HLA typing was unavailable for some donors at each locus, only the typed subset was used in association tests. The earlier analysis of some 540 of the donors excluded approximately 17 rarely observed V segments, including chromosome 9 orphons, because counts were too low.

Trimming at the junction amounts to 7 bases on V and 1 base on J, and the germline ends lie 8 bases apart. For CDR1 and CDR2, the germline V gene (reference sequence) lists MNHNY and SVGAGI. The CDR3 covers 13 residues, taking in both the cysteine and the phenylalanine. Only the CDR3 region is kept as DNA, spanning 39 bases read in frame from base 1. The cohort consisted of 670 or so healthy bone marrow donors. Cohort members were all nominally healthy when sampled, although unrecorded immune exposures were likely present. The donor tested CMV seronegative and was one of the 352 seronegative cohort members. Each donor provided a peripheral blood sample, and peripheral blood mononuclear cells were used for TCR beta sequencing. The Qiagen DNeasy Blood Extraction Kit was used to extract genomic DNA from the blood cell samples. The library was generated by the immunoSEQ multiplex PCR assay. The multiplex PCR relied on a mix of 60 forward primers for TCR Vbeta segments and 13 reverse primers for TCR Jbeta segments. A multiplex PCR assay on genomic DNA amplified the CDR3 region of rearranged TCR beta genes. The Illumina HiSeq System was used to sequence the amplified TCR beta libraries as 87-base-pair reads. Under the source paper's analysis protocol: A later analysis counted about 76 million unique TCR beta chains across the 600 to 850 repertoires, and about 10 million of these chains were shared by at least two donors. Raw reads were error-corrected and collapsed into unique sequences with a nearest-neighbor algorithm that merged closely related sequences to remove PCR and sequencing errors. CDR3 sequences were aligned to IMGT reference sequences to assign V, D and J gene segments. For a sequence to be retained, a match of at least six nucleotides was required to both a V gene segment and a J gene segment. A rearrangement counted as productive if the CDR3 had no stop codons and remained in frame with V and J, and every other rearrangement counted as non-productive. CDR3 was defined according to IMGT convention as the region running from the second conserved V-encoded cysteine to the conserved J-encoded phenylalanine. The earlier analysis of roughly 590 of the donors excluded sequences that lacked an unambiguous match to a single V gene segment. In an earlier analysis of almost 600 of the donors, a V segment was called functional when productive rearrangements were above 56.7%, and segregating when the standard deviation between donors exceeded 5%. A statistical classification framework was built for diagnosing cytomegalovirus status from the catalog of TCR beta chain sequences. In a later analysis, TCR nucleotide sequences were compared against IMGT/GENE-DB human TR gene sequences so that V and J genes could be assigned. The TCRdist pipeline was used in a later analysis to assign CDR3 sequences and most-parsimonious VDJ recombination scenarios. In a later analysis, every TCR beta chain was defined by the combination of its CDR3 amino acid sequence and its V-gene family, and reads without a unique V-gene family were dropped. To address suspected cross-contamination and a sequencing artifact, a later analysis removed 592 highly shared, low-generation-probability nucleotide sequences. For each public chain, a later analysis derived a clonal expansion index from normalized ranks of inferred template counts within each repertoire. In a later analysis, generation probabilities were computed using a VDJ recombination model fitted to out-of-frame rearrangements, and the results were checked against IGoR. In a later analysis, TCR-TCR, TCR-HLA and TCR-CMV co-occurrence was scored with hypergeometric tests, and a repertoire-size bias correction was applied to TCR pairs. To estimate false discovery rates, a later analysis permuted the HLA or CMV assignments 20 times. In a later analysis, co-occurring TCRs were grouped using DBSCAN, with TCRdist sequence similarity added in when clustering inside HLA-allele-positive subsets. Repertoires with fewer than 30,000 or more than 120,000 public chains were left out of co-occurrence clustering, as were about 5 repertoires with anomalous nucleotide sharing. TCRdb's version of the immuneACCESS table is confined to in-frame rearrangements and falls short of the full clone set. An unresolved V gene accounts for under half of the shortfall where checked; the remainder is of unknown origin. V and J calls and clone size come straight from that table; D and trimming were deduced from the DNA. For this sample the table gives 99,000 or so clones, of which 70% to 80% were detected only once. Roughly 1.3% of the sample is taken by the ten largest.

As for this clone: Its specific antigen is unknown. Per-base quality was not reported, and no clone a single base away is much larger than it.

The sample consisted of PBMCs. This chain is built from TRBV6-6 and TRBJ1-5; the D gene identity is not certain. This TCR was sampled from a man aged 40-49 years in good health and CMV-seronegative. CDR3 sequence: CASTLDSNQPQHF. The nucleotides read TGTGCCAGCACCCTAGACAGCAATCAGCCCCAGCATTTT.